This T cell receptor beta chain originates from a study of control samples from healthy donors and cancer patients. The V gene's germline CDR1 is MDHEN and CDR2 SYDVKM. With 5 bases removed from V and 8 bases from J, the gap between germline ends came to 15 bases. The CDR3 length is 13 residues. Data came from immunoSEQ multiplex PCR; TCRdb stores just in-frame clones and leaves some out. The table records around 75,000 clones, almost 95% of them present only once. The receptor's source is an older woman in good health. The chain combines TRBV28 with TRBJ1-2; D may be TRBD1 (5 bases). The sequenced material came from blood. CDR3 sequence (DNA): TGTGCCAGCAGTCCGCAGGGTTTTCCGGGCTACACCTTC. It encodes CASSPQGFPGYTF.